A single sample gave rise to the 12 T cell receptor beta chains below, sequenced in a study of blood T cell repertoires in COVID-19. Sequencing used immunoSEQ multiplex PCR; TCRdb keeps in-frame clones, though not all of them. The sample has hundreds of thousands of clones, approximately 87% seen once. The sequenced sample consisted of peripheral blood. The receptors originated from a woman between 65 and 79 years old with active or convalescent COVID-19.

This chain connects TRBV6-6 to TRBJ2-6, with 9 bases lining up with TRBD2. Germline loops: CDR1 MNHNY, CDR2 SVGAGI (reference sequence). Trimming removed 8 bases from V and 0 bases from J; junction bases left unmatched: 5. This CDR3 region has 16 residues. CDR3 residues: CASLTSGVSGANVLTF. CDR3 nucleotides: TGTGCCAGCCTGACTAGCGGAGTCTCTGGGGCCAACGTCCTGACTTTC.

This clone is a singleton in its sample. The rearrangement uses TRBV29-1 and TRBJ1-5, with D possibly matching TRBD1 (5 bases). The germline gives CDR1 SQVTM, CDR2 ANQGSEA. The V end was cut by 4 bases, the J end by 6 bases, with 13 bases between. The CDR3 length is 13 residues. CDR3 in DNA: TGCAGCGTTGTTCTGGGGCTGGGTCAGCCCCAGCATTTT. Translated, it gives CSVVLGLGQPQHF.

The chain is built from TRBV3-1 (or the pseudogene TRBV3-2) and TRBJ1-4; D call uncertain. The CDR3 covers 17 residues. V was shortened by 4 bases and J by 5 bases, with 20 bases between the two germline ends. Germline V gene data show CDR1 as LGHDT and CDR2 as YNNKEL (reference sequence). The CDR3 sequence is CASSPSHPWANNEKLFF. The CDR3 bases are TGTGCCAGCAGCCCTAGCCATCCCTGGGCTAACAATGAAAAACTGTTTTTT.

The chain recombines TRBV5-6 with TRBJ1-1; 7 bases match TRBD1. This CDR3 is built from 13 residues. V shed 2 bases and J 8 bases; nucleotides not matched to a gene: 6. Germline V gene sequence: CDR1 SGHDT, CDR2 YYEEEE. DNA for the CDR3: TGTGCCAGCAGCTTTGACAGGGCTCGAGAAGCTTTCTTT. Its translation: CASSFDRAREAFF.

The rearrangement links TRBV7-2 to TRBJ2-2; D uncertain. In germline, CDR1 is SGHTA, CDR2 FQGNSA. V lost 0 bases to trimming and J lost 2 bases, with 4 bases between them. The length of the CDR3 is 14 residues. CDR3 nucleotides: TGTGCCAGCAGCTTAGCTCCAAACACCGGGGAGCTGTTTTTT. Translation gives CASSLAPNTGELFF.

A single count supports this clone. This chain's CDR3 is CASSLAWQYSGANVLTF. In nucleotides, the CDR3 is TGCGCCAGCAGCTTGGCCTGGCAGTACTCTGGGGCCAACGTCCTGACTTTC. J is TRBJ2-6 and V is TRBV5-1; D not resolved. The germline V gene encodes CDR1 SGHRS and CDR2 YFSETQ. The CDR3 has 17 residues. Trimming pared 0 bases from V and 0 bases from J, leaving 10 bases between.

The chain recombines TRBV21-1 with TRBJ2-7; the D call of TRBD1 is as the table states it, not checked on the DNA. TRBV21-1 is assigned pseudogene status. There are 13 residues in the CDR3. CDR3 DNA: TGTGCCAGCAGTCAGGCCAGGGGATACGAGCAGTACTTC. Encoded protein: CASSQARGYEQYF.

The rearrangement joins TRBV28 to TRBJ1-2, with TRBD1 identical over 7 bases. Germline CDR1 is MDHEN and CDR2 is SYDVKM. The ends lost 6 bases at V and 3 bases at J; junction bases unmatched: 10. This CDR3 contains 15 residues. As DNA, the CDR3 is TGTGCCAGCAGAGTCTCGGGCAGGGGGGACTATGGCTACACCTTC. Encoded protein: CASRVSGRGDYGYTF.

The rearrangement joins TRBV25-1 to TRBJ1-4; 7 bases map to TRBD1. This CDR3 has 14 residues. V was pared by 3 bases and J by 7 bases, with 5 bases of the junction left unmatched. Germline CDR1 MGHDK, CDR2 SYGVNS. In DNA form, the CDR3 reads TGTGCCAGCAGTGAGATCGGGACAGTTGAAAAACTGTTTTTT. It codes for CASSEIGTVEKLFF.

The chain carries TRBV7-2 and TRBJ2-1; TRBD2 matches at 10 bases. Germline trimming cut 5 bases from V and 8 bases from J; bases unmatched to any gene: 15. There are 17 residues in the CDR3. Germline V CDR1 and CDR2: SGHTA, FQGNSA. The CDR3 DNA sequence: TGTGCCAGCAGCCCTACCCCCGGAGCGGGAGGGTGGGATGAGCAGTTCTTC. Its translation: CASSPTPGAGGWDEQFF.

This clone was detected once. This sequence joins TRBV27 and TRBJ1-1; D perhaps matches TRBD1 (5 bases). Trimming took 3 bases from V and 5 from J, leaving 19 bases between them. The CDR3 sequence is 16 residues long. Germline CDR1 MNHEY, CDR2 SMNVEV (reference sequence). The CDR3: CASSLPVGGGRTEAFF. The CDR3 coding sequence is TGTGCCAGCAGTTTGCCAGTCGGCGGGGGAAGGACTGAAGCTTTCTTT.

The chain uses TRBV5-1 and TRBJ1-5; tentatively, D is TRBD1 (5 bases). Trimming cost V 4 bases and J 2 bases, with 13 bases left between them. This CDR3 spans 15 amino acids. Germline loops: CDR1 SGHRS, CDR2 YFSETQ. The CDR3 here is CASSRLGGGNQPQHF. The CDR3 nucleotides are TGCGCCAGCAGCCGCCTGGGGGGGGGCAATCAGCCCCAGCATTTT.